Shown below are 28 T cell receptor beta chains from a single sample sequenced in a study of post-analysis software for immune sequencing data. Broader study findings: When patients were compared with controls, about five TRBV segments were more frequent, TRBV5-6, TRBV5-1 and TRBV20-1 among them.

These receptors are not linked to any known antigen. Incorporated into the TCR beta cDNA libraries were unique molecular identifiers, which served to reduce PCR and sequencing biases. TCRdb re-called the PCR reads through MiXCR, storing one row per CDR3 protein. The sample includes 380,000 or so distinct CDR3 sequences, less than 35% of them seen just once. Sequencing was performed on blood. These receptors all stem from a girl aged 10 to 17 with multiple sclerosis.

The chain links TRBV7-2 to TRBJ2-1; D possibly corresponds to TRBD1 (5 bases). CDR1 and CDR2 (germline): SGHTA, FQGNSA. V lost 1 base, J lost 4 bases, and 11 bases lay in between. The CDR3 runs 15 residues. Here the CDR3 reads CASSLEGLGYNEQFF. The CDR3 DNA reads as TGTGCCAGCAGCTTAGAGGGGTTGGGTTACAATGAGCAGTTCTTC.

The rearrangement joins TRBV5-6 to TRBJ1-5; TRBD1 is a possible D gene (5 bases). The CDR3 has 14 amino acids. The germline CDR1 and CDR2 sequences are SGHDT and YYEEEE. The V end was cut by 4 bases, the J end by 5 bases, with 13 bases between. CDR3 in amino acids: CASSTTGLHQPQHF. In DNA, the CDR3 is TGTGCCAGCAGCACTACAGGCCTACATCAGCCCCAGCATTTT.

Comments on this clonotype: A read error may account for a junction end that differs from germline. The chain recombines TRBV6-1 with TRBJ2-5; 7 bases are a match to TRBD1. There are 14 residues in the CDR3. Germline CDR1 MNHNS, CDR2 SASEGT. As DNA, the CDR3 is TGTGTCAGCAGACGACAGGGTTATCAAGAGACCCAGTACTTC. Amino acids: CVSRRQGYQETQYF.

This clonotype has a handful of counts. V gene TRBV6-4 combines with J gene TRBJ2-1; 11 bases are shared with TRBD1. Germline values: CDR1 MRHNA, CDR2 SNTAGT. This CDR3 has 15 residues. The J segment lost 3 bases and the V segment lost 3 bases, leaving 1 base of the junction unmatched. CDR3 amino acids: CASSEGTGGYNEQFF. Written as DNA, the CDR3 is TGTGCCAGCAGTGAGGGGACAGGGGGCTACAATGAGCAGTTCTTC.

This clonotype was seen at least ten times. The chain couples TRBV5-1 to TRBJ2-5, with a weak D call TRBD1 (6 bases). Germline CDR1 SGHRS, CDR2 YFSETQ. The CDR3 is 13 amino acids. Trimming pared 3 bases from V and 2 bases from J, leaving 8 bases between. DNA of the CDR3: TGCGCCAGCAGCTATGGACAGCAAGAGACCCAGTACTTC. It specifies CASSYGQQETQYF.

The J gene is TRBJ1-5, the V gene TRBV6-5; D not resolved. Trimming left V 8 bases short and J 5 bases short, with 19 bases between. Germline V gives CDR1 MNHEY, CDR2 SVGAGI. There are 15 residues in the CDR3. The CDR3 protein is CASGVFFGSDQPQHF. DNA of the CDR3: TGTGCCAGCGGGGTGTTCTTCGGGAGCGATCAGCCCCAGCATTTT.

This clonotype was found a few times. This chain joins TRBV3-1 and TRBJ1-2; D is uncertain. The germline V gene encodes CDR1 LGHDT and CDR2 YNNKEL (reference sequence). The CDR3 consists of 15 residues. V shed 4 bases and J shed 3 bases, with 15 bases lying between them. The CDR3 protein is CASSPREGSDYGYTF. Written as DNA, the CDR3 is TGTGCCAGCAGCCCGCGGGAAGGTTCAGACTATGGCTACACCTTC. Full variable domain (outside the CDR3, taken from reference TRBV3-1 and TRBJ1-2): DTAVSQTPKYLVTQMGNDKSIKCEQNLGHDTMYWYKQDSKKFLKIMFSYNNKELIINETVPNRFSPKSPDKAHLNLHINSLELGDSAVYFCASSPREGSDYGYTFGSGTRLTVV.

This clonotype was recorded many times. The chain couples TRBV3-1 to TRBJ2-1, with D possibly being TRBD2 (6 bases). Germline V gene data show CDR1 as LGHDT and CDR2 as YNNKEL (reference sequence). Trimming cost V 2 bases and J 9 bases, with 17 bases left between them. The CDR3 spans 15 residues. This chain's CDR3 is CASSQNVGGVSEQFF. CDR3 nucleotide sequence: TGTGCCAGCAGCCAAAACGTGGGCGGGGTTAGTGAGCAGTTCTTC.

This clonotype was seen a handful of times. V gene TRBV7-2 combines with J gene TRBJ2-7; D is unclear. Trimming shortened V by 1 base and J by 0 bases, and 7 bases separated the two germline ends. The CDR3 runs 14 residues. Germline CDR1 and CDR2: SGHTA and FQGNSA. The CDR3 sequence is CASSLDWNSYEQYF. CDR3 nucleotide sequence: TGTGCCAGCAGCTTAGATTGGAACTCCTACGAGCAGTACTTC.

The rearrangement joins TRBV10-3 to TRBJ2-5; no clear D. Trimming shortened V by 0 bases and J by 5 bases, and 4 bases separated the two germline ends. Germline V gives CDR1 ENHRY, CDR2 SYGVKD. The CDR3 spans 12 residues. CDR3 amino acids: CAISESLETQYF. For the CDR3, the DNA is TGTGCCATCAGTGAGTCGTTGGAGACCCAGTACTTC.

The chain recombines TRBV4-1 with TRBJ2-2, with D maybe TRBD1 (5 bases). The CDR3 runs to 15 residues. V was shortened by 4 bases and J by 8 bases, with 17 bases between the two germline ends. The germline CDR1 and CDR2 sequences are MGHRA and YSYEKL. CDR3 sequence (DNA): TGCGCCAGCAGCCTAAGGGGCATTCGATATGGGGAGCTGTTTTTT. Its translation: CASSLRGIRYGELFF.

This rearrangement joins TRBV7-9 to TRBJ2-3; 7 nucleotides agree with TRBD2. CDR3 length equals 15 residues. The V gene end was trimmed by 3 bases and the J gene end by 4 bases; junction bases not matched to a gene: 7. Germline CDR1 SEHNR, CDR2 FQNEAQ (reference sequence). The CDR3 reads CASSFSPTSADTQYF. In nucleotides, the CDR3 is TGTGCCAGCAGCTTCAGTCCAACTAGCGCAGATACGCAGTATTTT.

The chain employs TRBV12-3 or TRBV12-4 and TRBJ2-1; D gene ambiguous. Trimming removed 3 bases from V and 10 bases from J, with 10 bases in between. The CDR3 is made up of 12 amino acids. CDR3 loop: CASSFSGLEQFF. The CDR3 DNA follows: TGTGCCAGCAGTTTCTCGGGTCTCGAGCAGTTCTTC.

Note on this clonotype: A read error is possible here, since a much larger clone lies one base away. The V and J genes are TRBV5-1 and TRBJ1-1, with D uncertain. The germline CDR1 and CDR2 sequences are SGHRS and YFSETQ. This CDR3 comprises 14 residues. The CDR3 DNA follows: TGCGCCAGCAGCTTGGGGGCAGCGAACACTGGAGCTTTCTTT. Residues: CASSLGAANTGAFF.

The V call is TRBV2, the J call TRBJ2-5; D remains unclear. Deletions cut 7 bases from V and 2 bases from J, with 11 bases between. The CDR3 contains 13 residues. Germline V lookup: CDR1 SNHLY, CDR2 FYNNEI. CDR3 loop: CASNADIQETQYF. CDR3 sequence (DNA): TGTGCCAGCAACGCAGACATACAAGAGACCCAGTACTTC.

This clonotype was found a few times. The chain is built from TRBV18 and TRBJ1-1; D unclear. The CDR3 runs 14 residues. V was shortened by 6 bases and J by 3 bases, with 14 bases between the two germline ends. CDR1 and CDR2 from the germline V gene are KGHSH and LQKENI. CDR3: CASSQRNSDTEAFF. The CDR3 nucleotides read TGTGCCAGCTCCCAACGGAACTCGGACACTGAAGCTTTCTTT.

The count of this clonotype is one. The rearrangement links TRBV20-1 to TRBJ1-4, with 7 bases that match TRBD1. The CDR3 loop spans 15 amino acids. Germline V gives CDR1 DFQATT, CDR2 SNEGSKA (reference sequence). With 4 bases clipped from V and 3 bases from J, the junction kept 8 bases outside the gene matches. The CDR3: CSAKDRVGANEKLFF. The CDR3 nucleotides read TGCAGTGCTAAAGACAGGGTGGGAGCTAATGAAAAACTGTTTTTT.

This clonotype has only a few counts. The gene calls are TRBV4-1 and TRBJ2-4; D not certain. CDR3 length: 15 amino acids. The V gene's germline CDR1 is MGHRA and CDR2 YSYEKL. V lost 1 base and J 3 bases, leaving 10 bases between the germline ends. CDR3 nucleotides: TGCGCCAGCAGCCAAGTTCTCGAGGACAAAAACATTCAGTACTTC. Translation: CASSQVLEDKNIQYF.

The chain joins TRBV6-6 to TRBJ2-1; TRBD2 matches at 8 bases. The CDR3 is 15 amino acids. Germline CDR1 and CDR2: MNHNY and SVGAGI (reference sequence). The ends lost 4 bases at V and 3 bases at J; junction bases unmatched: 5. CDR3 sequence: CASSSTSGLYNEQFF. In nucleotides, the CDR3 is TGTGCCAGCAGTTCTACTAGCGGACTCTACAATGAGCAGTTCTTC.

The chain has TRBV28 and TRBJ1-2; the D is unclear. This CDR3 comprises 13 residues. The V and J ends lost 1 base and 8 bases respectively, with 11 bases between them. Per the germline V gene, CDR1 is MDHEN and CDR2 is SYDVKM. Written as DNA, the CDR3 is TGTGCCAGCAGTTTATCGGCGGGGAGCGGCTACACCTTC. Translated, it gives CASSLSAGSGYTF.

This clonotype has just a few counts. The V and J genes are TRBV29-1 and TRBJ2-7; TRBD2 is a possible D gene (6 bases). CDR1 is SQVTM and CDR2 is ANQGSEA in the germline V gene. Trimming stripped 7 bases from V and 6 bases from J, with 16 bases between. The CDR3 length is 12 residues. CDR3 DNA sequence: TGCAGCGGTCTTCTCGGGACTGGCGAGCAGTACTTC. Protein: CSGLLGTGEQYF.

With regard to this clonotype: A read error may explain this, as a much larger clone is one base away. Here the CDR3 omits its conserved ending phenylalanine or tryptophan, so a read error is the likely source. This rearrangement joins TRBV20-1 to TRBJ2-7; D is ambiguous. Trimming pared 6 bases from V and 3 bases from J, leaving 12 bases between. The CDR3 is made up of 12 amino acids. CDR1 is DFQATT and CDR2 is SNEGSKA in the germline V gene (reference sequence). CDR3 sequence reads: CSALVSGYEQYL. The CDR3, as DNA: TGCAGTGCGCTCGTTTCGGGCTACGAGCAGTACTTA.

The chain employs TRBV12-3 or TRBV12-4 and TRBJ1-5; possible D gene TRBD1, 6 bases. V was shortened by 8 bases and J by 10 bases, with 15 bases between the two germline ends. CDR3 length: 12 residues. For the CDR3, the DNA is TGTGCCAGCCTCCCCGAGGGGGGACCCCAGCATTTT. It is translated as CASLPEGGPQHF.

The chain recombines TRBV4-2 with TRBJ2-1; 9 positions agree with TRBD2. The CDR3 consists of 16 residues. Trimming cost V 3 bases and J 2 bases; bases outside gene matches: 5. Germline lookup yields CDR1 LGHNA and CDR2 YNFKEQ. CDR3 in DNA: TGTGCCAGCAGCCAGAGCGGGGGGCAAACCTACAATGAGCAGTTCTTC. Protein: CASSQSGGQTYNEQFF.

The CDR3 loop reads CSASASGGTDTQYF. DNA for the CDR3: TGCAGTGCTAGTGCTAGCGGGGGCACAGATACGCAGTATTTT. The chain joins TRBV20-1 to TRBJ2-3, with TRBD2 matching over 9 bases. The V gene end was trimmed by 3 bases and the J gene end by 1 base; junction bases not matched to a gene: 2. This CDR3 is built from 14 residues. CDR1 is DFQATT, CDR2 SNEGSKA, per germline (reference sequence).

This clonotype was observed a few times. The rearrangement uses TRBV20-1 and TRBJ2-6; tentatively, D is TRBD1 (5 bases). CDR3 length equals 15 residues. CDR1 and CDR2 from the germline V gene are DFQATT and SNEGSKA (reference sequence). Trimming took off 6 bases at V and 0 bases at J, with 12 bases between the two ends. The CDR3 nucleotides read TGCAGTGCCCCGACAGCTATCTCTGGGGCCAACGTCCTGACTTTC. Translated, it gives CSAPTAISGANVLTF.

This clonotype appeared a few times. V is TRBV6-2 or TRBV6-3 and J is TRBJ2-6; 9 bases agree with TRBD1. V lost 5 bases, J lost 0 bases, and 8 bases stayed unmatched. Per the germline V gene, CDR1 is MNHEY and CDR2 is SVGEGT. The CDR3 has 18 amino acids. The CDR3 is CASSGPGQGPSGANVLTF. The CDR3 region has the DNA TGTGCCAGCAGTGGTCCGGGACAGGGTCCCTCTGGGGCCAACGTCCTGACTTTC.

This clonotype was seen a handful of times. This chain uses TRBV5-6 with TRBJ1-1; a weak D match, TRBD1 (5 bases). Germline values: CDR1 SGHDT, CDR2 YYEEEE. V was pared by 4 bases and J by 10 bases, with 17 bases between. The CDR3 has 13 amino acids. The CDR3 sequence: CASSPTGHTLAFF. CDR3 sequence (DNA): TGTGCCAGCAGCCCCACCGGACATACTCTAGCTTTCTTT.